The clone carrying this T cell receptor beta chain was counted only a few times. Its target is not known. PCR was performed using 60 Vbeta and 13 Jbeta primers. The data were produced by immunoSEQ multiplex PCR, yet TCRdb's version contains in-frame clones alone and is incomplete. The table shows 130,000 or so clones, with roughly 9.6% occurring only once. These data come from a study of cytomegalovirus exposure and HLA in healthy donors. Study-wide points: Earlier findings revealed that most TCR beta V segments proved productive either about 87% or about 30% of the time.

Per the germline V gene, CDR1 is SGHTA and CDR2 is FQGNSA. This CDR3 is 13 amino acids long. With 5 bases clipped from V and 5 bases from J, the junction kept 3 bases outside the gene matches. Sequenced sample: PBMCs. V and J are TRBV7-2 and TRBJ1-2; the match to TRBD1 covers 9 bases. This receptor was obtained from a woman in her forties in good health and CMV-seropositive. CDR3 in DNA: TGTGCCAGCAGCATGGGACAGGGTTATGGCTACACCTTC. It yields the protein CASSMGQGYGYTF.